A selection of T cell receptor beta chains follows, all from one sample in a study of early T cells in non-severe SARS-CoV-2 infection. TCRdb recomputed calls from the 5' RACE reads with MiXCR, one row per CDR3 protein. This table has some 76,000 distinct CDR3 sequences, 15% to 17% appearing once. The material sequenced was whole blood. The receptors originated from an adult who was a healthcare worker with PCR-confirmed SARS-CoV-2 infection or an uninfected control (not recorded which). The CDR3 runs from the conserved cysteine through the conserved F or W.

>16|TRBV13
CASSATTGTGAYEQYF
>15|TRBV10-3
CAISESGSSYNEQFF
>15|TRBV5-6
CASSLAISGTHEQYF
>17|TRBV19
CASSIGTSGRGEETQYF
>15|TRBV19
CASSIAGQAAYEQYF
>14|TRBV19
CASSIGTPVYEQYF
>13|TRBV2
CASTPTRTDTQYF
>14|TRBV18
CASSPQGMATEAFF
>17|TRBV6-1
CASSVIRLAANTGELFF
>14|TRBV7-9
CASSTTGSTDTQYF
>14|TRBV5-1
CASSPAGPNYGYTF
>12|TRBV28
CASSTPLDEQFF
>14|TRBV5-5
CASSVGQGGFGYTF
>17|TRBV6-5
CASSFWADRISSYEQYF
>15|TRBV12-3/TRBV12-4
CASSPGLAGYNEQFF
>13|TRBV6-1
CASSLAFNYEQYF
>13|TRBV29-1
CSVQDARNSPLHF
>15|TRBV5-1
CASTEGLAGVETQYF
>15|TRBV7-2
CASSLRVPPGEKLFF
>14|TRBV19
CASSIRTGDYEQYF
>14|TRBV28
CASSFPGDFVEAFF
>14|TRBV27
CASSTGRGNQPQHF
>17|TRBV13
CASSLGLRGTITDTQYF
>13|TRBV6-5
CASSTIANYGYTF
>14|TRBV28
CASSHDRGWTEAFF
>11|TRBV29-1
CSLLTADTQYF
>16|TRBV7-3
CASSLTGLAGGGEQFF
>14|TRBV5-1
CASSSDKSTDTQYF
>15|TRBV12-3/TRBV12-4
CASSFPGGGSTEAFF
>15|TRBV9
CASSPAGGRGAEQYF
>13|TRBV19
CASSITGEETQYF
>15|TRBV5-1
CASSPYAGANTEAFF
>16|TRBV5-1
CASSRGLAGEIDTQYF
>16|TRBV20-1
CSAPAVGGGMSYEQYF
>14|TRBV28
CASIAGQRPNTIYF
>15|TRBV18
CASSERGTNTGELFF
>15|TRBV4-1
CASSQVSGTAYGYTF
>13|TRBV12-3/TRBV12-4
CASSRGQYQPQHF
>14|TRBV7-9
CASSLTRGMHEQYF
>11|TRBV21-1
CASTPRYEQYF
>14|TRBV19
CASNPGQLLYGYTF
>17|TRBV30
CAWELRTGGTSGNTIYF
>13|TRBV12-3/TRBV12-4
CASRPGSNYEQYF
>15|TRBV5-1
CASSLEGLSTGELFF
>14|TRBV6-2/TRBV6-3
CASSYSSHTDTQYF
>16|TRBV11-3
CASSHIEGQGQIMQYF
>14|TRBV7-3
CASSSSGAGETQYF
>13|TRBV29-1
CSVSGSLRETQYF